Below, 3 T cell receptor beta chains from the same sample are listed, as sequenced in a study of radiotherapy plus CTLA-4 blockade in lung cancer listed by TCRdb under 2018. The library was produced with the immunoSEQ multiplex PCR assay. The immuneACCESS repertoire file appears here via TCRdb, limited to in-frame rearrangements. These files lack a portion of the clones; in checked studies, under half of the deficit traces to unresolved V genes, and the cause of the others is not known. The sample includes 35,000 to 55,000 clones, with about 67% observed a single time. 20% to 25% of the sample is held by the ten biggest clonotypes. This specimen consisted of peripheral blood, obtained from a patient treated with radiotherapy plus ipilimumab. Receptors originate from a human donor with non-small cell lung cancer who had a partial response to radiotherapy plus ipilimumab.

The rearrangement links TRBV5-6 to TRBJ2-4; 9 nucleotides align to TRBD2. The CDR3 has 15 amino acids. CDR1 SGHDT and CDR2 YYEEEE come from the germline V gene. With V trimmed by 2 bases and J by 3 bases, 3 bases remained unmatched. Here the CDR3 reads CASSLSSGNKNIQYF. The CDR3 region has the DNA TGTGCCAGCAGCTTATCTAGCGGGAACAAAAACATTCAGTACTTC.

The rearrangement joins TRBV9 to TRBJ1-1; D is possibly TRBD1 (6 bases). From germline, CDR1 is SGDLS and CDR2 YYNGEE. Trimming removed 1 base at V and 7 bases at J, with 14 bases between. The CDR3 length is 14 residues. The CDR3 DNA follows: TGTGCCAGCAGCGTATTTCCCGTCAGGGGTGAAGCTTTCTTT. This codes for CASSVFPVRGEAFF.

This clone was seen more than once but under ten times. The V call is TRBV7-6, the J call TRBJ1-5, with D perhaps matching TRBD1 (5 bases). The CDR3 totals 16 residues. Germline CDR1 reads SGHVS; CDR2 reads FNYEAQ. V lost 1 base and J 4 bases, leaving 14 bases between the germline ends. The CDR3 reads CASSLGPWTLNQPQHF. CDR3 bases: TGTGCCAGCAGCTTAGGGCCCTGGACACTTAATCAGCCCCAGCATTTT.